These 30 T cell receptor beta chains share one sample of origin, sequenced in a study of a mutant IDH1 vaccine in newly diagnosed glioma. Their antigen targets remain unknown. The time point here: week 11, during vaccination. Doses of 300 ug of mutant IDH1 20-mer peptide were given with topical imiquimod. Sequencing used immunoSEQ multiplex PCR; TCRdb keeps in-frame clones, though not all of them. This sample yields roughly 70,000 clones, of which approximately 84% are seen a single time; around 8.3% belongs to the top ten. This specimen was PBMCs, taken from a glioma patient whose treatment included an IDH1 peptide vaccine. Receptors originate from a woman between 50 and 59 years old with glioma.

This clone has only one observation. The chain has TRBV5-1 and TRBJ1-6; D perhaps matches TRBD1 (6 bases). The CDR3 is 13 amino acids. The germline gives CDR1 SGHRS, CDR2 YFSETQ. Trimming cost V 4 bases and J 14 bases, with 16 bases left between them. The CDR3 region has the DNA TGCGCCAGCAGCCACCCTGACAGGCGCACCCTCCACTTT. Its protein is CASSHPDRRTLHF.

The rearrangement joins TRBV9 to TRBJ1-2, with D possibly TRBD1 on 5 matching bases. The germline V and J ends were trimmed by 3 bases and 3 bases, with 21 bases remaining between them. The germline V gene encodes CDR1 SGDLS and CDR2 YYNGEE. The length of the CDR3 is 17 residues. The chain's CDR3 is CASSELGRANNHYGYTF. The CDR3 DNA reads TGTGCCAGCAGCGAACTCGGCAGGGCGAACAACCACTATGGCTACACCTTC.

The V call is TRBV5-1, the J call TRBJ2-7, with 9 bases aligning to TRBD2. The junction had 7 bases not matched to a gene; V was cut back by 1 base and J by 5 bases. Per germline, CDR1 SGHRS and CDR2 YFSETQ. The CDR3 has 15 amino acids. This chain's CDR3 is CASSLFSGGSNEQYF. CDR3 nucleotide sequence: TGCGCCAGCAGCTTGTTTAGCGGGGGATCCAACGAGCAGTACTTC.

The chain is built from TRBV29-1 and TRBJ1-5, with 9 bases fitting TRBD1. This CDR3 has 14 residues. J was trimmed by 5 bases and V by 4 bases; bases with no gene match: 6. In germline, CDR1 is SQVTM, CDR2 ANQGSEA. The CDR3 spells CSVATGGLYQPQHF. In DNA, the CDR3 is TGCAGCGTTGCGACAGGGGGATTATATCAGCCCCAGCATTTT.

This clone came up once. The chain carries TRBV10-3 and TRBJ2-1; the match to TRBD2 covers 12 bases. The V segment lost 6 bases and the J segment 4 bases; nucleotides outside the gene matches: 4. CDR1 and CDR2 (germline): ENHRY, SYGVKD. The CDR3 spans 15 residues. The CDR3 DNA sequence: TGTGCCATCAGCAGACTAGCGGGGGAATACAATGAGCAGTTCTTC. Encoded protein: CAISRLAGEYNEQFF.

The V gene is TRBV9, the J gene TRBJ2-7, with 8 bases identical to TRBD2. The CDR3 has 15 amino acids. The V and J ends lost 4 bases and 3 bases, in that order; junction bases with no gene match: 9. Per the germline V gene, CDR1 is SGDLS and CDR2 is YYNGEE. CDR3: CASSLRAGDFYEQYF. The CDR3 bases are TGTGCCAGCAGCCTTCGAGCGGGGGATTTCTACGAGCAGTACTTC.

This clone came up once. The V gene is TRBV5-4, the J gene TRBJ1-2; D gene uncertain. This CDR3 spans 12 amino acids. CDR1 and CDR2 from the germline V gene are SGHNT and YYREEE (reference sequence). The ends were cut back, 0 bases at V and 9 bases at J, with 9 bases in the middle. The CDR3 is CASSLVEGSYTF. DNA of the CDR3: TGTGCCAGCAGCTTGGTAGAGGGTAGCTACACCTTC.

The genes are TRBV4-2 and TRBJ2-7; D unclear. The CDR3 has 11 amino acids. Germline V gene lookup returns CDR1 LGHNA and CDR2 YNFKEQ. V lost 8 bases, J lost 5 bases, and 10 bases lay in between. CDR3 nucleotide sequence: TGTGCCAGCGGAAATTTGGACGAGCAGTACTTC. This gives the protein CASGNLDEQYF.

A single count supports this clone. The CDR3 nucleotides read TGTGCCAGCAGCTTGGGGCAGGCGAACACTGAAGCTTTCTTT. It yields the protein CASSLGQANTEAFF. V usage is TRBV5-6 and J usage is TRBJ1-1; no reliable D call. The CDR3 is made up of 14 amino acids. Deletions cut 0 bases from V and 1 base from J, with 7 bases between. The germline V gene encodes CDR1 SGHDT and CDR2 YYEEEE.

This clone was picked up a small number of times. This chain links TRBV30 with TRBJ1-5; 8 nucleotides align to TRBD1. V trimming: 1 base; J trimming: 11 bases; junction bases outside the gene matches: 7. Germline V CDR1 and CDR2: GTSNPN, SVGIG (reference sequence). This CDR3 is built from 13 residues. CDR3 in amino acids: CAWSALPGGTQHF. The DNA for the CDR3 is TGTGCCTGGAGTGCACTTCCAGGGGGCACCCAGCATTTT. Filled out from reference TRBV30 and TRBJ1-5, the complete variable domain reads SQTIHQWPATLVQPVGSPLSLECTVEGTSNPNLYWYRQAAGRGLQLLFYSVGIGQISSEVPQNLSASRPQDRQFILSSKKLLLSDSGFYLCAWSALPGGTQHFGDGTRLSIL.

The rearrangement links TRBV7-9 to TRBJ1-1; D might be TRBD1 (6 bases). CDR1 SEHNR and CDR2 FQNEAQ come from the germline V gene (reference sequence). CDR3 length equals 14 residues. V lost 5 bases, J lost 1 base, and 11 bases lay in between. The CDR3 is CASSQQGPNTEAFF. The DNA for the CDR3 is TGTGCCAGCAGCCAACAGGGCCCGAACACTGAAGCTTTCTTT. The full variable domain, with the rest looked up from reference TRBV7-9 and TRBJ1-1, is DTGVSQNPRHKITKRGQNVTFRCDPISEHNRLYWYRQTLGQGPEFLTYFQNEAQLEKSRLLSDRFSAERPKGSFSTLEIQRTEQGDSAMYLCASSQQGPNTEAFFGQGTRLTVV.

The chain couples TRBV9 to TRBJ2-7; 7 nucleotides line up with TRBD1. The CDR3 sequence is 15 residues long. The germline V gene has CDR1 SGDLS and CDR2 YYNGEE. The ends lost 4 bases at V and 3 bases at J; junction bases unmatched: 10. CDR3 sequence (DNA): TGTGCCAGCAGCCCTCACAGGGGAATAGGCTACGAGCAGTACTTC. It encodes CASSPHRGIGYEQYF.

V and J are TRBV6-5 and TRBJ1-2, with 9 bases lining up with TRBD1. The germline V gene has CDR1 MNHEY and CDR2 SVGAGI. The CDR3 has 14 amino acids. After removal of 5 bases from V and 4 bases from J, the junction contained 5 bases not matched to a gene. CDR3 sequence: CASSPLDRGYGYTF. DNA for the CDR3: TGTGCCAGCAGTCCATTGGACAGGGGCTATGGCTACACCTTC.

This clone has a handful of counts. The V and J genes are TRBV4-1 and TRBJ1-1; D not certain. This CDR3 contains 12 residues. Per germline, CDR1 MGHRA and CDR2 YSYEKL. The V end was cut by 4 bases, the J end by 4 bases, with 7 bases between. The CDR3 DNA is TGCGCCAGCAGCCTTTTGGGCACTGAAGCTTTCTTT. It translates to CASSLLGTEAFF.

DNA of the CDR3: TGTGCCAGCAGTTACGGCACTAGCTTCACAGATACGCAGTATTTT. This gives the protein CASSYGTSFTDTQYF. The chain employs TRBV6-5 and TRBJ2-3, with D possibly TRBD2 on 6 matching bases. Germline CDR1 and CDR2: MNHEY and SVGAGI. V shed 2 bases and J shed 2 bases, with 11 bases lying between them. The CDR3 loop spans 15 amino acids.

The rearrangement uses TRBV27 and TRBJ2-7; 12 bases agree with TRBD2. This CDR3 has 19 amino acids. V lost 5 bases and J lost 2; bases outside the gene matches: 16. Germline V gene data show CDR1 as MNHEY and CDR2 as SMNVEV (reference sequence). As DNA, the CDR3 is TGTGCCAGCAGTCTAGAGGGGCCGACTAGCGGGGGCCACACCTACGAGCAGTACTTC. Encoded protein: CASSLEGPTSGGHTYEQYF.

The chain uses TRBV4-1 and TRBJ2-2; D is uncertain. Germline CDR1 MGHRA, CDR2 YSYEKL. This CDR3 is built from 15 residues. V was clipped by 0 bases and J by 5 bases, with 10 bases between them. The DNA for the CDR3 is TGCGCCAGCAGCCAAGATCCAAGAGGAACCGGGGAGCTGTTTTTT. This encodes CASSQDPRGTGELFF.

The chain recombines TRBV7-3 with TRBJ1-4; perhaps TRBD1 as D (5 bases). Germline lookup yields CDR1 SGHTA and CDR2 FQGTGA. The CDR3 totals 16 residues. The ends were cut back, 1 base at V and 6 bases at J, with 15 bases in the middle. CDR3 sequence reads: CASSLRLSPGDEKLFF. CDR3 nucleotides: TGTGCCAGCAGCTTAAGATTAAGCCCGGGGGATGAAAAACTGTTTTTT.

V usage is TRBV9 and J usage is TRBJ2-7; the match to TRBD1 covers 8 bases. With V trimmed by 4 bases and J by 6 bases, 12 bases remained unmatched. The CDR3 has 15 residues. CDR1 SGDLS and CDR2 YYNGEE come from the germline V gene. The CDR3 reads CASSPAPGQGREQYF. The CDR3 nucleotides are TGTGCCAGCAGCCCCGCACCCGGACAGGGACGCGAGCAGTACTTC.

The count of this clone is one. The genes are TRBV30 and TRBJ1-5; D possibly corresponds to TRBD1 (5 bases). Germline lookup yields CDR1 GTSNPN and CDR2 SVGIG (reference sequence). This CDR3 has 15 amino acids. Trimming took off 0 bases at V and 2 bases at J, with 11 bases between the two ends. The CDR3 sequence: CAWSVRRDGNQPQHF. The CDR3 bases are TGTGCCTGGAGTGTACGGCGGGACGGCAATCAGCCCCAGCATTTT. The complete variable domain, with remaining parts taken from reference TRBV30 and TRBJ1-5, reads SQTIHQWPATLVQPVGSPLSLECTVEGTSNPNLYWYRQAAGRGLQLLFYSVGIGQISSEVPQNLSASRPQDRQFILSSKKLLLSDSGFYLCAWSVRRDGNQPQHFGDGTRLSIL.

This clone was seen only a few times. The chain links TRBV29-1 to TRBJ2-4; 9 positions agree with TRBD1. CDR3 length: 14 residues. Germline CDR1 SQVTM, CDR2 ANQGSEA. J was trimmed by 5 bases and V by 5 bases; bases with no gene match: 7. CDR3 amino acids: CSVLRDRVENIQYF. CDR3 sequence (DNA): TGCAGCGTTCTTAGGGACAGGGTCGAAAACATTCAGTACTTC.

This clone was seen just once. The chain uses TRBV7-2 and TRBJ1-6; no clear D. The CDR3 is 13 residues long. The germline gives CDR1 SGHTA, CDR2 FQGNSA. Trimming took off 3 bases at V and 7 bases at J, with 7 bases between the two ends. CDR3 sequence (DNA): TGTGCCAGCAGCTTCATGCTGAATTCACCCCTCCACTTT. It is translated as CASSFMLNSPLHF.

The rearrangement links TRBV6-1 to TRBJ2-1; D is undetermined. Trimming took 2 bases from V and 6 from J, leaving 8 bases between them. Per the germline V gene, CDR1 is MNHNS and CDR2 is SASEGT. The CDR3 loop spans 13 amino acids. Written as DNA, the CDR3 is TGTGCCAGCAGTGAAAGGGCCTCCAATGAGCAGTTCTTC. It encodes CASSERASNEQFF.

The chain uses TRBV12-5 and TRBJ1-1, with D unresolved. Trimming left V 3 bases short and J 5 bases short, with 16 bases between. Germline CDR1 reads LGHNT; CDR2 reads FRNRAP. The CDR3 consists of 15 residues. The CDR3 DNA reads TGTGCTAGTGGTTTTTTTATATCGCGTGATACTGAAGCTTTCTTT. Its protein product is CASGFFISRDTEAFF.

The chain recombines TRBV7-2 with TRBJ2-6; D remains ambiguous. V lost 2 bases to trimming and J lost 0 bases, with 11 bases between them. CDR1 is SGHTA, CDR2 FQGNSA, per germline. CDR3 length: 17 amino acids. The CDR3 sequence: CASSLYGSLSGANVLTF. The CDR3 DNA is TGTGCCAGCAGCTTATACGGTAGTCTCTCTGGGGCCAACGTCCTGACTTTC.

V gene TRBV5-5 combines with J gene TRBJ2-3; D tentatively fits TRBD1 or TRBD2 (6 bases each). This CDR3 is 16 amino acids long. The germline V and J ends were trimmed by 2 bases and 0 bases, with 13 bases remaining between them. Germline-derived CDR1 and CDR2 are SGHKS and YYEKEE (reference sequence). Here the CDR3 DNA reads TGTGCCAGCAGCTTTCGGGGGCCTCCGAGCACAGATACGCAGTATTTT. Protein sequence: CASSFRGPPSTDTQYF.

The chain links TRBV19 to TRBJ1-2; D is uncertain. V gave up 3 bases and J gave up 5 bases, with 10 bases separating them. This CDR3 comprises 13 residues. Germline CDR1 LNHDA, CDR2 SQIVND (reference sequence). CDR3 sequence: CASSIDTRYGYTF. CDR3 DNA sequence: TGTGCCAGTAGTATTGATACCCGATATGGCTACACCTTC.

V is TRBV6-4 and J is TRBJ1-6; the D is unclear. The CDR3 contains 13 residues. Germline CDR1 and CDR2: MRHNA and SNTAGT. The germline V and J ends were trimmed by 2 bases and 9 bases, with 8 bases remaining between them. The DNA for the CDR3 is TGTGCCAGCAGTGACGAGGTTTTTTCACCCCTCCACTTT. Encoded protein: CASSDEVFSPLHF.

This chain uses TRBV10-3 with TRBJ2-5; 9 positions agree with TRBD2. V lost 4 bases to trimming and J lost 3 bases; unmatched junction nucleotides: 0. Per the germline V gene, CDR1 is ENHRY and CDR2 is SYGVKD. The CDR3 is 13 amino acids. In DNA form, the CDR3 reads TGTGCCATCAGTGCTAGCGGGGAAGAGACCCAGTACTTC. Amino acids: CAISASGEETQYF.

This rearrangement joins TRBV29-1 to TRBJ2-7; possibly TRBD1 for D (5 bases). The CDR3 consists of 15 residues. CDR1 is SQVTM, CDR2 ANQGSEA, per germline. Trimming stripped 5 bases from V and 0 bases from J, with 17 bases between. CDR3 sequence: CSVHYLDKSSYEQYF. The CDR3 DNA sequence: TGCAGCGTTCATTACCTGGACAAGAGCTCCTACGAGCAGTACTTC.